The entry below gives a single T cell receptor beta chain sequence along with its context. Its antigen remains undetermined. Base qualities are not at hand, and no much larger clone is one base apart. This record comes from a study of blood T cell repertoires in COVID-19 (dated by TCRdb to 2018 to 2021). Study-level background: Samples from collaborators originated in the United States, Italy and Spain and spanned both the acute and convalescent phases of COVID-19. Samples were obtained from the ongoing ImmuneRACE study (first 160 participants) and from 1,254 subjects provided by 6 global collaborators. Nearly every sample came with metadata listing a de-identified subject ID, COVID-19 status, age in years and sex. The repertoires were released in a freely available public database meant as a resource for research on the immune response to SARS-CoV-2. Subjects who had been exposed to COVID-19, were actively infected with it, or had recovered from it provided the deeply sampled blood TCRbeta repertoires that made up the dataset. The prospective study material was composed of cDNA or gDNA derived from T cells, B-cell-depleted T cells, or PBMCs. HLA class I and class II types, where available, came from metadata supplied by the sample provider rather than from assay-based typing.

The collaborating institutions used their own protocols to collect whole blood in K2EDTA tubes. Collaborator samples were shipped for TCRbeta analysis as frozen whole blood, isolated PBMCs, or DNA extracted from either sample type. Study-level results and caveats: How much clinical and demographic metadata was included differed by source and by participant, and the metadata was provided uncurated.

Taken from cysteine to phenylalanine, the CDR3 has 14 residues. Just the 42-base CDR3 DNA is kept, in frame starting at base 1. In the germline V gene (reference sequence), CDR1 corresponds to SGHNT and CDR2 to YYREEE. Compared with germline, V lacks 9 bases and J lacks 5 bases; bases without a gene match: 10. TCRbeta CDR3 regions were amplified from genomic DNA by means of the immunoSEQ Assay, a bias-controlled multiplex PCR. The authors processed their data as follows. The number of nucleated cells in each sample was estimated by amplification of reference gene primers within the assay. To quantify the absolute abundance of each unique TCRbeta CDR3 rearrangement, sequence reads were collapsed and filtered. For each sample, productive Simpson clonality was calculated as the square root of Simpson's diversity index over productive rearrangements. TCRdb mirrors the immuneACCESS table, restricted to in-frame sequences. Some clones are absent from its copies; in checked studies, under half trace to an unresolved V gene, and the reason for the others is unknown. That table is the source of V, J and clone size, and D and trimming were worked out from the DNA. Within this sample are some 260,000 clones, with 70% to 85% of them counted one time only. The ten largest clones take up 3.3% of the sample.

The TCR originated in a woman of 80 years or more with acute or convalescent COVID-19. Sequencing was carried out using peripheral blood. The rearranged segments are TRBV5-4 and TRBJ2-2; TRBD1 agrees with 7 junctional bases. The DNA reads TGTGCCATCCGATTCGTACAGGGGACCGGGGAGCTGTTTTTT. Translated, it gives CAIRFVQGTGELFF.